Reported below is one T cell receptor beta chain. In the source study's methods: Using reference gene primer amplification, nucleated cell counts were estimated. Using immunoSEQ multiplex PCR, the repertoire was profiled, and TCRdb retains in-frame clones only, with some absent. V and J calls and clone size are those listed in that table; D and trimming were worked out from the DNA. This sample has approximately 160,000 clones, with over 75% found just once. The sample belongs to a study of blood T cell repertoires in COVID-19. As for the study in general: The United States, Italy and Spain provided the acute and convalescent COVID-19 samples. PBMCs, B-cell-depleted T cells, or T cells provided the cDNA or gDNA that made up the material.

Residents of about two dozen US areas, aged roughly 18 to 89 years, made up the participants. The CDR3 is made up of 15 amino acids. V was clipped by 1 base and J by 1 base, with 10 bases between them. The germline gives CDR1 SGHDN, CDR2 FVKESK. This chain uses TRBV14 with TRBJ1-1; no clear D. The TCR originated in a man aged 35-49 years who had recovered from COVID-19. Input material: PBMCs or T cells enriched from blood (not recorded which). The chain's CDR3 is CASSQVRASNTEAFF. DNA for the CDR3: TGTGCCAGCAGCCAAGTGAGGGCGTCGAACACTGAAGCTTTCTTT. The full variable domain, rest sourced from reference TRBV14 and TRBJ1-1, is EAGVTQFPSHSVIEKGQTVTLRCDPISGHDNLYWYRRVMGKEIKFLLHFVKESKQDESGMPNNRFLAERTGGTYSTLKVQPAELEDSGVYFCASSQVRASNTEAFFGQGTRLTVV.